The rows below give T cell receptor beta chains drawn from one sample of a study of control samples from healthy donors and cancer patients. The assay was immunoSEQ multiplex PCR, and TCRdb's table has in-frame clones only and misses some. The table has 40,000 to 60,000 clones, 65% to 90% seen once. The sequenced material came from PBMCs. The receptor source for this set is a woman aged 45-65 years with lung cancer. The CDR3 runs from the conserved cysteine through the conserved F or W. D genes are given only for firm matches. The size field is filled for only some rows; it gives once, few, many or a size class.

size	V	D	J	DNA	CDR3
.	TRBV11-2	TRBD1	TRBJ2-1	TGTGCCAGCAGCGTGACAGGGGCGAATGAGCAGTTCTTC	CASSVTGANEQFF
once	TRBV28	TRBD1	TRBJ1-3	TGTGCCAGCACTCCTCCGGGACAGCTAAACACCATATATTTT	CASTPPGQLNTIYF
.	TRBV2	.	TRBJ2-7	TGTGCCAGCAGTGAATGGGTCTCCTACGAGCAGTACTTC	CASSEWVSYEQYF
.	TRBV18	.	TRBJ1-5	TGTGCCAGCTCCCGGAATAGCAATCAGCCCCAGCATTTT	CASSRNSNQPQHF
.	TRBV11-2	.	TRBJ2-3	TGTGCCAGCAGCTTAGGGGGGGACCCAGATACGCAGTATTTT	CASSLGGDPDTQYF
.	TRBV19	.	TRBJ1-3	TGTGCCAGTAGTCAGACAGTCTCTGGAAACACCATATATTTT	CASSQTVSGNTIYF
.	TRBV30	.	TRBJ2-1	TGTGCCTGGAGCGGTTTACTAGTGGACAATGAGCAGTTCTTC	CAWSGLLVDNEQFF
.	TRBV12-3/TRBV12-4	.	TRBJ1-4	TGTGCCAGCAGTTTCGGTGAAAAACTGTTTTTT	CASSFGEKLFF
.	TRBV12-3/TRBV12-4	.	TRBJ1-2	TGTGCCAGCAGTTTAGGGGACATATTCGGCTACACCTTC	CASSLGDIFGYTF
.	TRBV23-1	TRBD1	TRBJ2-3	TGCGCCAGCAGTCTTACAGGGGGCAGGACCATAAACACAGATACGCAGTATTTT	CASSLTGGRTINTDTQYF
.	TRBV19	TRBD1	TRBJ1-5	TGTGCCAGTACCACGGACAGGGGGAACAATCAGCCCCAGCATTTT	CASTTDRGNNQPQHF